This T cell receptor (beta chain) was recovered during a study of control samples from healthy donors and cancer patients (dated by TCRdb to 2020 to 2022). V drops 1 base and J drops 0 bases, leaving 10 bases in between. The CDR3 numbers 15 residues from cysteine through phenylalanine. Only CDR3 DNA remains: 45 bases, in frame from the first base. CDR1 KGHSH and CDR2 LQKENI were looked up in the germline V gene. Comment on this clone: Its binding antigen is unknown. It has no much larger one-base neighbor in the sample; base qualities were not kept.

Preparation of the library involved the immunoSEQ multiplex PCR assay. TCRdb took this table from immuneACCESS and kept in-frame rearrangements with V and J called. Such tables lack part of the clones; where checked against another copy, unresolved V genes explain under half of the gap, and the rest is unexplained. Counted in this sample were about 41,000 clones; roughly 94% of them appeared once. 20% to 30% of the sample belongs to the ten largest clones. Sequencing was performed on blood. The chain couples TRBV18 to TRBJ2-7; the D gene cannot be resolved beyond TRBD1 or TRBD2, each matching 5 bases. This sequence originates from a man aged 55-75 years in good health. The DNA reads TGTGCCAGCTCACCACAGGGGACCAACTCCTACGAGCAGTACTTC. The translation is CASSPQGTNSYEQYF.